These T cell receptor beta chains were read from a single sample in a study of blood T cell repertoires in COVID-19. Sequenced by immunoSEQ multiplex PCR; TCRdb stores in-frame clones only, minus some. The sample contains 120,000 to 150,000 clones, more than 75% of which appear only once. The specimen was peripheral blood. The receptors here all came from a man aged 50-60 years who had recovered from COVID-19. The CDR3 runs from the conserved cysteine through the conserved F or W. The D gene is left open where the match is weak. The size entry is marked missing in some rows and otherwise reads once, few, many or a size class.

>TRBV14|TRBJ2-5|few|-
TGTGCCAGCAGCAGGACAGTTAGAAAAGAGACCCAGTACTTC
CASSRTVRKETQYF
>TRBV5-4|TRBJ2-1|-|TRBD1
TGTGCCAGCAACACAGGGGTGGGCAATGAGCAGTTCTTC
CASNTGVGNEQFF
>TRBV2|TRBJ2-1|few|TRBD1
TGTGCCAGCAGTGTACGTTGGACAGGGAAAACCCATGAGCAGTTCTTC
CASSVRWTGKTHEQFF
>TRBV7-9|TRBJ1-1|-|TRBD1
TGTGCCAGCAGCGACAGGGGAGGTAGCACTGAAGCTTTCTTT
CASSDRGGSTEAFF
>TRBV4-3|TRBJ1-1|-|-
TGCGCCAGCAGCCAAGTACTGGGGGGGAGCACTGAAGCTTTCTTT
CASSQVLGGSTEAFF
>TRBV6-1|TRBJ2-1|-|-
TGTGCCAGCAGTGAACCGGCGGGCGTCCATGAGCAGTTCTTC
CASSEPAGVHEQFF
>TRBV3-1/TRBV3-2|TRBJ1-2|-|-
TGTGCCAGCAGCCAAGCTTCCACAGACACCACCTTC
CASSQASTDTTF
>TRBV7-9|TRBJ1-6|-|TRBD1
TGTGCCAGCAGTCCCGGGATGACAGGGGGCGATTCACCCCTCCACTTT
CASSPGMTGGDSPLHF
>TRBV4-1|TRBJ2-7|few|TRBD2
TGCGCCAGCAGCCACCAGGGACTAGCGGTCTCCTACGAGCAGTACTTC
CASSHQGLAVSYEQYF
>TRBV19|TRBJ2-2|-|TRBD2
TGTGCCGGCGAGACCCTTTTGCGGGGGGTTAACACCGGGGAGCTGTTTTTT
CAGETLLRGVNTGELFF
>TRBV5-5|TRBJ2-7|-|TRBD2
TGTGCCAGCAGGACTTTTAGCGGGGGTGGGTCCTACGAGCAGTACTTC
CASRTFSGGGSYEQYF
>TRBV3-1/TRBV3-2|TRBJ1-2|-|-
TGTGCCAGCAGCCAAGGCCCCCACAGGGCTTCCTATGGCTACACCTTC
CASSQGPHRASYGYTF
>TRBV27|TRBJ1-4|-|-
TGTGCCAGCAGTTTATTGGGGGACTTGGAGGAAAAACTGTTTTTT
CASSLLGDLEEKLFF
>TRBV6-5|TRBJ1-5|-|-
TGTGCCAGCAGTTTGGGCCCAGGCTATTGGCCCCAGCATTTT
CASSLGPGYWPQHF
>TRBV15|TRBJ1-4|-|TRBD1
TGTGCCACCAGCAGAGGCGACAGGGGTCCTAATGAAAAACTGTTTTTT
CATSRGDRGPNEKLFF
>TRBV5-1|TRBJ2-7|few|-
TGCGCCAGCAGCTTGGACGGGGGATATTCCTACGAGCAGTACTTC
CASSLDGGYSYEQYF
>TRBV9|TRBJ1-5|once|-
TGTGCCAGCAGCCAGAAGGGGCGGCAGCCCCAGCATTTT
CASSQKGRQPQHF
>TRBV7-8|TRBJ1-3|-|-
TGTGCCAGCAGCCTAAGGTTGGGGGGGATTTCTGGAAACACCATATATTTT
CASSLRLGGISGNTIYF
>TRBV4-1|TRBJ2-2|-|TRBD2
TGCGCCAGCAGCCGGAACGGTCTAGCGGGGGGAGGATCTGGGGAGCTGTTTTTT
CASSRNGLAGGGSGELFF
>TRBV7-2|TRBJ1-1|-|-
TGTGCCAGCAGCTGGGCGGGGGAAGGGCTCTCTGAAGCTTTCTTT
CASSWAGEGLSEAFF
>TRBV6-2/TRBV6-3|TRBJ2-4|-|TRBD2
TGTGCCAGCAGTTACTCTCGGACTAGCGGGGGGCGACTAGCCAAAAACATTCAGTACTTC
CASSYSRTSGGRLAKNIQYF
>TRBV5-1|TRBJ1-1|-|-
TGCGCCAGCAGCTTGGAGGTCCGGGACACTGAAGCTTTCTTT
CASSLEVRDTEAFF
>TRBV7-2|TRBJ1-1|-|TRBD1
TGTGCCAGCAGCTTGACAGGGGTTTCTGAAGCTTTCTTT
CASSLTGVSEAFF
>TRBV4-2|TRBJ1-6|-|-
TGTGCCAGCAGCTCCGCCGGGACACTCAATTCACCCCTCCACTTT
CASSSAGTLNSPLHF
>TRBV12-3/TRBV12-4|TRBJ1-5|-|-
TGTGCCAGCAGTTTTTCAGAGGGTCAGCCCCAGCATTTT
CASSFSEGQPQHF
>TRBV12-3/TRBV12-4|TRBJ2-1|-|-
TGTGCCAGCAGTTTAGGTTTAGCTGAGCAGTTCTTC
CASSLGLAEQFF
>TRBV30|TRBJ2-3|-|TRBD2
TGTGCCTGGGGAATGACTAGCGGGGTAGCAGATACGCAGTATTTT
CAWGMTSGVADTQYF
>TRBV7-9|TRBJ1-2|-|-
TGTGCCAGCAGCTTCCCGCCCGCGACGGAGCCTAACTATGGCTACACCTTC
CASSFPPATEPNYGYTF
>TRBV9|TRBJ2-1|once|-
TGTGCCAGCAGCGTAGAACCGGGGAGCTACAATGAGCAGTTCTTC
CASSVEPGSYNEQFF
>TRBV12-3/TRBV12-4|TRBJ1-1|-|-
TGTGCCAGCAGTTTCCTTCGCACTGAAGCTTTCTTT
CASSFLRTEAFF
>TRBV5-4|TRBJ2-5|-|-
TGTGCCAGCAGCTCCCGGGACTTTGAAGAGACCCAGTACTTC
CASSSRDFEETQYF
>TRBV2|TRBJ1-2|-|-
TGTGCCAGCAGGCGGATCTATGGCTACACCTTC
CASRRIYGYTF
>TRBV12-5|TRBJ1-1|-|TRBD1
TGTGCTAGTGGATTACAGGGGAAAGCTTTCTTT
CASGLQGKAFF
>TRBV30|TRBJ1-1|-|-
TGTGCCCGGGATTCTCCAGGGTTCGGAGCTTTCTTT
CARDSPGFGAFF
>TRBV5-4|TRBJ2-7|-|TRBD2
TGTGCCAGCAGCCCCGAACTAGCGGGGCAGCAGTACTTC
CASSPELAGQQYF
>TRBV7-2|TRBJ2-7|-|TRBD1
TGTGCCAGCAGCTTAGGGGACAGAGTCTACGAGCAGTACTTC
CASSLGDRVYEQYF
>TRBV5-5|TRBJ2-1|-|-
TGTGCCAGCAGCTTGGACCGATTCGGGTTCTTC
CASSLDRFGFF
>TRBV4-3|TRBJ2-6|-|TRBD2
TGCGCCAGCAGCCAAGCCCCGGGGGGCGTCCTGACTTTC
CASSQAPGGVLTF
>TRBV6-2/TRBV6-3|TRBJ1-5|-|-
TGTGCCAGCAGTTACTCCGATCAGCCCCAGCATTTT
CASSYSDQPQHF
>TRBV19|TRBJ1-2|few|-
TGTGCCAGTAGTATAGAAACGGGGTATGGCTACACCTTC
CASSIETGYGYTF